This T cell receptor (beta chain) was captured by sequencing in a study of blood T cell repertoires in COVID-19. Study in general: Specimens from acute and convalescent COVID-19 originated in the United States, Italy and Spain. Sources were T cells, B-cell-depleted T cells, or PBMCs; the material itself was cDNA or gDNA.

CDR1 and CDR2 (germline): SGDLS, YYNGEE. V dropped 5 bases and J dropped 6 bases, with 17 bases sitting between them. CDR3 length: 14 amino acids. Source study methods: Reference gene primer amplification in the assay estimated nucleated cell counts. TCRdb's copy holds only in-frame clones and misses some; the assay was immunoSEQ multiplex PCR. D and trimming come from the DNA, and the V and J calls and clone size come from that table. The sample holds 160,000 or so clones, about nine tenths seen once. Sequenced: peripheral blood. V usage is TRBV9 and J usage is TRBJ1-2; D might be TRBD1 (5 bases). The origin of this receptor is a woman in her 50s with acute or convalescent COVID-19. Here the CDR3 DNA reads TGTGCCAGCAGTGGGCAGAAGGGGTTGAATGGCTACACCTTC. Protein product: CASSGQKGLNGYTF.